This record covers a single T cell receptor beta chain. Its antigen is as yet unknown. This specimen belongs to a study of cytomegalovirus exposure and HLA in healthy donors. This CDR3 is 13 amino acids long. Per the germline V gene, CDR1 is MNHEY and CDR2 is SVGAGI. Trimming left V 4 bases short and J 3 bases short, with 9 bases between. Healthy bone marrow donors made up the donor group. Amplification used 60 Vbeta primers and 13 Jbeta primers. Here immunoSEQ multiplex PCR was the method, and the copy in TCRdb shows in-frame clones only, minus some. The top ten hold approximately 2% of the sample, which has 95,000 to 100,000 clones, around four fifths seen once. Findings and limits, study-wide: Equally common other TCR beta chains were less clonally expanded than HLA-associated ones, a later analysis found.

The origin of this receptor is a man in his forties or fifties in good health and CMV-seronegative. The chain carries TRBV6-5 and TRBJ2-5; no clear D gene. Sequenced input: PBMCs. DNA for the CDR3: TGTGCCAGCAGTTCGCAGAGGAAAGAGACCCAGTACTTC. Translation: CASSSQRKETQYF.